The 22 T cell receptor beta chains below come from one sample, sequenced in a study of cytomegalovirus exposure and HLA in healthy donors. PCR amplification relied on 60 Vbeta primers (plus 13 Jbeta primers). Libraries were prepared by immunoSEQ multiplex PCR; TCRdb keeps only in-frame clonotypes and omits some of them. The sample consists of 130,000 or so clones, just over 65% of them appearing once. Sequenced sample: PBMCs. The receptors stem from a man aged 18 to 30 in good health and CMV-seronegative.

The chain links TRBV27 to TRBJ2-1; a possible D gene is TRBD2 (5 bases). This CDR3 contains 13 residues. CDR1 is MNHEY, CDR2 SMNVEV, per germline (reference sequence). Trimming shortened V by 3 bases and J by 6 bases, and 9 bases separated the two germline ends. The CDR3: CASSFRGFNEQFF. In DNA form, the CDR3 reads TGTGCCAGCAGTTTTCGAGGGTTCAATGAGCAGTTCTTC.

The V gene is TRBV27, the J gene TRBJ2-1; TRBD1 agrees at 10 bases. Looked up from germline, CDR1 is MNHEY and CDR2 is SMNVEV (reference sequence). Trimming took 11 bases from V and 6 from J; bases not matched to a gene: 7. The CDR3 covers 13 residues. CDR3 in amino acids: CASRQGAINEQFF. The CDR3 nucleotides are TGTGCCTCACGACAGGGGGCGATCAATGAGCAGTTCTTC.

The chain joins TRBV2 to TRBJ1-5; 7 nucleotides agree with TRBD1. The CDR3 runs to 13 residues. Trimming cost V 6 bases and J 4 bases; bases outside gene matches: 3. CDR1 is SNHLY, CDR2 FYNNEI, per germline. CDR3 in DNA: TGTGCCAGCAGGACAGGGCTAAATCAGCCCCAGCATTTT. Translation gives CASRTGLNQPQHF. Combining the CDR3 with reference TRBV2 and TRBJ1-5 gives the whole variable domain EPEVTQTPSHQVTQMGQEVILRCVPISNHLYFYWYRQILGQKVEFLVSFYNNEISEKSEIFDDQFSVERPDGSNFTLKIRSTKLEDSAMYFCASRTGLNQPQHFGDGTRLSIL.

J is TRBJ1-2 and V is TRBV6-1, with 10 bases aligning to TRBD1. The J segment lost 7 bases and the V segment lost 3 bases, leaving 8 bases of the junction unmatched. The germline gives CDR1 MNHNS, CDR2 SASEGT. CDR3 size: 15 residues. The DNA of the CDR3 is TGTGCCAGCAGTGAGGCCGGGACAGGGGCCGCTGGCTACACCTTC. Its translation: CASSEAGTGAAGYTF.

This clone appeared a few times. The chain is built from TRBV2 and TRBJ1-1; 8 nucleotides align to TRBD1. The CDR3 has 15 amino acids. V shed 3 bases, J shed 6 bases, and the junction held 9 bases outside the gene matches. In germline, CDR1 is SNHLY, CDR2 FYNNEI. The CDR3 DNA reads as TGTGCCAGCAGTGACGACAGGGGATCGAGGGCTGAAGCTTTCTTT. Amino acids: CASSDDRGSRAEAFF.

This chain's CDR3 is CASSWGRHTDTQYF. CDR3 nucleotides: TGTGCCAGCAGTTGGGGCAGGCACACAGATACGCAGTATTTT. The chain joins TRBV27 to TRBJ2-3, with D perhaps matching TRBD1 (5 bases). The CDR3 runs 14 residues. Germline-derived CDR1 and CDR2 are MNHEY and SMNVEV (reference sequence). V was cut by 4 bases and J by 2 bases, with 10 bases left in between.

The chain has TRBV5-1 and TRBJ2-3; D is possibly TRBD2 (5 bases). The CDR3 contains 15 residues. Germline CDR1 and CDR2: SGHRS and YFSETQ. Trimming removed 0 bases from V and 3 bases from J, with 11 bases in between. CDR3 sequence (DNA): TGCGCCAGCAGCTTGGCCGGGATAGGGACAGATACGCAGTATTTT. It encodes CASSLAGIGTDTQYF.

The V gene is TRBV5-1, the J gene TRBJ2-5; D possibly corresponds to TRBD1 (6 bases). In germline, CDR1 is SGHRS, CDR2 YFSETQ. V was shortened by 0 bases and J by 4 bases, with 13 bases between the two germline ends. The CDR3 totals 15 residues. The CDR3 sequence: CASSLALDSGETQYF. The CDR3 nucleotides are TGCGCCAGCAGCTTGGCCTTGGACAGCGGAGAGACCCAGTACTTC.

This clone has a handful of counts. Mismatch with germline at one junction end may stem from a read error. The rearrangement joins TRBV6-5 to TRBJ1-2, with D possibly TRBD1 on 6 matching bases. The CDR3 length is 15 residues. From germline, CDR1 is MNHEY and CDR2 SVGAGI. CDR3 nucleotide sequence: TGTGCCAGCAGTTACGGGGGCGCGGTTAACTATGGCTACCCCTTC. This codes for CASSYGGAVNYGYPF.

The J gene is TRBJ2-2, the V gene TRBV29-1, with 13 positions matching TRBD2. Trimming cost V 7 bases and J 7 bases; bases outside gene matches: 9. The germline CDR1 and CDR2 sequences are SQVTM and ANQGSEA. The CDR3 loop spans 15 amino acids. CDR3 DNA: TGCAGCGCCCGGACTAGCGGGGGTTCGGGCGGGGAGCTGTTTTTT. It translates to CSARTSGGSGGELFF.

This clone was observed a handful of times. The V gene is TRBV7-9, the J gene TRBJ2-7; D call uncertain. Per the germline V gene, CDR1 is SEHNR and CDR2 is FQNEAQ (reference sequence). The CDR3 length is 17 residues. V gave up 2 bases and J gave up 0 bases, with 17 bases separating them. CDR3 nucleotides: TGTGCCAGCAGCTTATTCCCTAAGCCTAAATCCTCCTACGAGCAGTACTTC. This sequence encodes CASSLFPKPKSSYEQYF. Based on the CDR3 plus reference TRBV7-9 and TRBJ2-7, the full variable domain is DTGVSQNPRHKITKRGQNVTFRCDPISEHNRLYWYRQTLGQGPEFLTYFQNEAQLEKSRLLSDRFSAERPKGSFSTLEIQRTEQGDSAMYLCASSLFPKPKSSYEQYFGPGTRLTVT.

This chain links TRBV15 with TRBJ1-5; maybe TRBD1 (5 bases). The CDR3 has 16 residues. The V gene's germline CDR1 is LNHNV and CDR2 YYDKDF (reference sequence). V lost 0 bases to trimming and J lost 3 bases, with 12 bases between them. The CDR3 here is CATSRDGQGTNQPQHF. DNA of the CDR3: TGTGCCACCAGCAGAGATGGTCAGGGCACCAATCAGCCCCAGCATTTT.

The rearrangement uses TRBV19 and TRBJ1-2, with 7 bases that match TRBD1. Germline trimming cut 8 bases from V and 2 bases from J; bases unmatched to any gene: 14. Germline assignment: CDR1 LNHDA and CDR2 SQIVND (reference sequence). The CDR3 has 16 amino acids. This CDR3 is CASHQPHGTANYGYTF. The CDR3 region has the DNA TGTGCCAGTCACCAACCGCACGGGACAGCCAACTATGGCTACACCTTC.

The rearrangement joins TRBV7-3 to TRBJ1-2; TRBD1 might be the D (6 bases). This CDR3 contains 15 residues. From germline, CDR1 is SGHTA and CDR2 FQGTGA. Trimming shortened V by 8 bases and J by 4 bases, and 20 bases separated the two germline ends. CDR3 DNA: TGTGCCAGCGTAGGGAGGGGGGGACAACTCTATGGCTACACCTTC. Protein: CASVGRGGQLYGYTF. Variable domain in full (rest from reference TRBV7-3 and TRBJ1-2): GAGVSQTPSNKVTEKGKYVELRCDPISGHTALYWYRQSLGQGPEFLIYFQGTGAADDSGLPNDRFFAVRPEGSVSTLKIQRTERGDSAVYLCASVGRGGQLYGYTFGSGTRLTVV.

The genes are TRBV6-5 and TRBJ1-2, with 8 bases matching TRBD1. The CDR3 runs to 15 residues. V shed 5 bases, J shed 1 base, and the junction held 6 bases outside the gene matches. Germline V CDR1 and CDR2: MNHEY, SVGAGI. CDR3 amino acids: CASSIGQGVNYGYTF. CDR3 DNA: TGTGCCAGCAGTATAGGACAGGGAGTTAACTATGGCTACACCTTC.

In its sample, this clone was seen a few times. J is TRBJ1-2 and V is TRBV25-1, with D uncertain. This CDR3 region has 13 residues. V was pared by 4 bases and J by 4 bases, with 10 bases between. Germline assignment: CDR1 MGHDK and CDR2 SYGVNS. CDR3 bases: TGTGCCAGCAGTGGATTCACTGGCTATGGCTACACCTTC. Its protein product is CASSGFTGYGYTF.

The chain links TRBV13 to TRBJ2-5; D call uncertain. Looked up from germline, CDR1 is PRHDT and CDR2 is FYEKMQ (reference sequence). This CDR3 is built from 12 residues. V was cut by 5 bases and J by 0 bases, with 4 bases left in between. CDR3 coding DNA: TGTGCCAGCAGCCGGTACCAAGAGACCCAGTACTTC. It encodes CASSRYQETQYF.

To note about this clone: One junction end disagrees with the germline gene, perhaps due to a read error. The genes are TRBV14 and TRBJ2-7; 8 bases align to TRBD1. The length of the CDR3 is 17 residues. Germline V CDR1 and CDR2: SGHDN, FVKESK. CDR3 protein: CASCQRLDRAQTYEQYF. For the CDR3, the DNA is TGTGCCAGCTGCCAGAGGTTGGACAGGGCCCAAACCTACGAGCAGTACTTC.

V and J are TRBV21-1 and TRBJ2-1; the table's D call TRBD2 went unverified against the DNA. TRBV21-1 is an annotated pseudogene. The CDR3 spans 16 residues. The DNA for the CDR3 is TGTGCCAGCAGCATAAAGACTAGCGGGAGGGTTAATGAGCAGTTCTTC. This gives the protein CASSIKTSGRVNEQFF.

This clone was detected only once. The chain is built from TRBV6-5 and TRBJ2-6; tentative D call: TRBD2 (5 bases). The CDR3 extends over 16 amino acids. V was cut by 4 bases and J by 4 bases, with 14 bases left in between. CDR1 and CDR2 from the germline V gene are MNHEY and SVGAGI. The CDR3 loop reads CASSSVGVSGANVLTF. The CDR3 bases are TGTGCCAGCAGTTCCGTCGGGGTGTCAGGGGCCAACGTCCTGACTTTC.

The chain carries TRBV5-1 and TRBJ1-2, with 9 bases aligning to TRBD1. The CDR3 contains 15 residues. Trimming removed 6 bases from V and 2 bases from J; junction bases left unmatched: 8. Germline V gene lookup returns CDR1 SGHRS and CDR2 YFSETQ. For the CDR3, the DNA is TGCGCCAGCACCCCCACTGGGACAGGGAACTATGGCTACACCTTC. The encoded protein is CASTPTGTGNYGYTF.

The V call is TRBV28, the J call TRBJ2-7, with 8 bases fitting TRBD1. CDR1 and CDR2 (germline): MDHEN, SYDVKM. With 5 bases clipped from V and 4 bases from J, the junction kept 7 bases outside the gene matches. This CDR3 region has 14 residues. This CDR3 is CASSLRQGWYEQYF. In DNA form, the CDR3 reads TGTGCCAGCAGTCTGCGACAGGGGTGGTACGAGCAGTACTTC.